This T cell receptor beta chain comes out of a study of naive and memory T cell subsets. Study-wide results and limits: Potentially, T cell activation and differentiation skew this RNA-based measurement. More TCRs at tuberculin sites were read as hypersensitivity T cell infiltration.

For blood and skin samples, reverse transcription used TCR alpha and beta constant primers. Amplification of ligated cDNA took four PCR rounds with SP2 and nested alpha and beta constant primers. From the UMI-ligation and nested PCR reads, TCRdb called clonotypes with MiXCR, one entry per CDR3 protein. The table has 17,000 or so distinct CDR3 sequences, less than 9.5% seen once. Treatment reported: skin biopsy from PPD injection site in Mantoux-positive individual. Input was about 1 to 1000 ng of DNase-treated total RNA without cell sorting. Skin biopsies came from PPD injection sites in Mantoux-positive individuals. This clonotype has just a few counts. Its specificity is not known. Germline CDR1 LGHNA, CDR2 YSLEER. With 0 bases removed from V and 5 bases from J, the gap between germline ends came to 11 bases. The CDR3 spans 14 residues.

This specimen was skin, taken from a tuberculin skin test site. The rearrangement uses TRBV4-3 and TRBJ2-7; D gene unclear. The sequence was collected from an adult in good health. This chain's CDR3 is CASSQDWLRDEQYF. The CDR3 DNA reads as TGCGCCAGCAGCCAAGATTGGTTACGGGACGAGCAGTACTTC.